These 8 T cell receptor beta chains share one sample of origin, sequenced in a study of blood T cell repertoires in COVID-19. Here immunoSEQ multiplex PCR was the method, and the copy in TCRdb shows in-frame clones only, minus some. Of some 120,000 clones in the sample, 81% are singletons; the top ten hold about a sixth. The sample comprised peripheral blood. The receptors come from a man aged 25-45 years with COVID-19, enrolled during active disease.

In this sample, this clone turned up a few times. The chain recombines TRBV27 with TRBJ2-7; no definite D call. The CDR3 spans 15 residues. V was cut by 2 bases and J by 2 bases, with 13 bases left in between. In germline, CDR1 is MNHEY, CDR2 SMNVEV (reference sequence). The CDR3 region is CASSLVSTFTYEQYF. CDR3 nucleotide sequence: TGTGCCAGCAGTTTAGTTTCTACTTTTACCTACGAGCAGTACTTC.

This chain links TRBV29-1 with TRBJ2-7, with 9 positions matching TRBD1. The CDR3 contains 13 residues. J gave up 5 bases and V 7 bases, and 9 bases lay outside the gene matches. Germline loops: CDR1 SQVTM, CDR2 ANQGSEA. DNA for the CDR3: TGCAGCGGCGGGACAGGGACGGGGAACGAGCAGTACTTC. Translated: CSGGTGTGNEQYF.

V and J are TRBV6-5 and TRBJ1-6; 7 bases map to TRBD1. The CDR3 has 16 amino acids. Germline V gives CDR1 MNHEY, CDR2 SVGAGI. J gave up 9 bases and V 6 bases, and 14 bases lay outside the gene matches. The CDR3 nucleotides read TGTGCCAGCAGCTACAGCCTGGACAGGCAGAGTTCACCCCTCCACTTT. Protein: CASSYSLDRQSSPLHF.

CDR3 in amino acids: CASSTGTGWMNTEAFF. CDR3 bases: TGTGCCAGTAGTACCGGGACAGGGTGGATGAACACTGAAGCTTTCTTT. V gene TRBV19 combines with J gene TRBJ1-1, with 9 bases lining up with TRBD1. The J segment lost 0 bases and the V segment lost 4 bases, leaving 6 bases of the junction unmatched. Germline values: CDR1 LNHDA, CDR2 SQIVND (reference sequence). This CDR3 is built from 16 residues. Full variable domain (outside the CDR3, taken from reference TRBV19 and TRBJ1-1): DGGITQSPKYLFRKEGQNVTLSCEQNLNHDAMYWYRQDPGQGLRLIYYSQIVNDFQKGDIAEGYSVSREKKESFPLTVTSAQKNPTAFYLCASSTGTGWMNTEAFFGQGTRLTVV.

The genes are TRBV24-1 and TRBJ2-5, with TRBD2 matching 10 bases. This CDR3 contains 14 residues. The germline gives CDR1 KGHDR, CDR2 SFDVKD. V shed 3 bases, J shed 5 bases, and the junction held 2 bases outside the gene matches. The chain's CDR3 is CATSDSGRGETQYF. The CDR3 nucleotides are TGTGCCACCAGTGATAGCGGGAGGGGCGAGACCCAGTACTTC.

The rearrangement uses TRBV3-1 (or the pseudogene TRBV3-2) and TRBJ1-6; unclear D gene. Germline CDR1 LGHDT, CDR2 YNNKEL (reference sequence). This CDR3 has 20 amino acids. Trimming shortened V by 3 bases and J by 3 bases, and 24 bases separated the two germline ends. In DNA form, the CDR3 reads TGTGCCAGCAGCCAGGAATTTTCGGGAGGGCTGGGGTACTATAATTCACCCCTCCACTTT. Translation: CASSQEFSGGLGYYNSPLHF.

The chain uses TRBV18 and TRBJ2-5; D is undetermined. The V gene's germline CDR1 is KGHSH and CDR2 LQKENI. The CDR3 is made up of 14 amino acids. The V and J ends lost 0 bases and 3 bases respectively, with 8 bases between them. CDR3 loop: CASSPPSVKETQYF. CDR3 nucleotides: TGTGCCAGCTCACCACCGTCGGTGAAAGAGACCCAGTACTTC. Full variable domain (outside the CDR3, taken from reference TRBV18 and TRBJ2-5): NAGVMQNPRHLVRRRGQEARLRCSPMKGHSHVYWYRQLPEEGLKFMVYLQKENIIDESGMPKERFSAEFPKEGPSILRIQQVVRGDSAAYFCASSPPSVKETQYFGPGTRLLVL.

The chain couples TRBV18 to TRBJ2-6, with 8 nucleotides matching TRBD1. Germline CDR1 and CDR2: KGHSH and LQKENI. V trimming: 6 bases; J trimming: 1 base; junction bases outside the gene matches: 11. The CDR3 has 18 amino acids. CDR3 sequence (DNA): TGTGCCAGCTCTGTCCGGGACAGGCAAAAATCTGGGGCCAACGTCCTGACTTTC. Protein product: CASSVRDRQKSGANVLTF.